This is a list of T cell receptor beta chains from one sample in a study of CD8 T cells in Susac syndrome. TCRdb reanalysed the immunoSEQ multiplex PCR reads using MiXCR and keeps one entry per CDR3 protein. The sample has about 150,000 distinct CDR3 sequences; approximately 96% are singletons. Sequences were obtained from CD8+ T cells from PBMCs. All receptors come from a human donor with multiple sclerosis. The CDR3 runs from the conserved cysteine through the conserved F or W. A clone size is listed for some rows: how often the clone was seen (once, few, many), or a class if it is expanded.

J gene,CDR3 length,clone size,V gene,CDR3 protein
TRBJ1-1,15,.,TRBV29-1,CSVHTRWGQYTEAFF
TRBJ2-7,15,.,TRBV28,CASSSGDPVTYEQYF
TRBJ1-1,12,.,TRBV7-9,CASSFWELEAFF
TRBJ2-7,13,once,TRBV20-1,CSAREYTSYEQYF
TRBJ2-7,12,once,TRBV27,CASRIGWENLAF
TRBJ2-3,16,.,TRBV29-1,CSGQQNSGTGTDTQYF
TRBJ1-1,13,.,TRBV13,CASNIRGKAEAFF
TRBJ2-7,13,.,TRBV6-5,CASSPEGPYEQYF
TRBJ1-1,13,once,TRBV29-1,CSGPPRMNTEAFF
TRBJ2-1,15,.,TRBV25-1,CASSSWRQGGNEQFF
TRBJ1-1,16,.,TRBV12-3/TRBV12-4,CASYTAGPSRRAEAFF
TRBJ1-1,14,.,TRBV2,CATLLQGWNTEAFF
TRBJ1-2,15,.,TRBV7-8,CASSFDRGHSYGYTF
TRBJ2-1,16,.,TRBV19,CASSITGTSSYNEQFF
TRBJ2-1,12,.,TRBV11-2,CASGTSNNEQFF
TRBJ2-3,14,.,TRBV6-5,CASSYGVSWDTQYF
TRBJ2-1,12,.,TRBV20-1,CSVTDTYNEQFF
TRBJ2-1,13,.,TRBV29-1,CSVEVGRYNEQFF
TRBJ1-2,13,.,TRBV27,CASTGTDGRGYTF